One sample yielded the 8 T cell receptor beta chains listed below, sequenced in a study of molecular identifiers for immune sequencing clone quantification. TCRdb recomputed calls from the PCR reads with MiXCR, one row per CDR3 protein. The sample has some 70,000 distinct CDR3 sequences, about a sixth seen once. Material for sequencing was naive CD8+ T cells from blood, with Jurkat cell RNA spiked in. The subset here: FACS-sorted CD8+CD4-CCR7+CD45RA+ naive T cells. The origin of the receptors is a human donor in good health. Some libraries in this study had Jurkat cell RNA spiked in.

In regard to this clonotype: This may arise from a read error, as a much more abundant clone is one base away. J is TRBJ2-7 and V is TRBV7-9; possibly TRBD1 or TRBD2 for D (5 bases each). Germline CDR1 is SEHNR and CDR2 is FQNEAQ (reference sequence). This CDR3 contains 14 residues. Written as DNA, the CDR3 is TGTGCCGGCAGCTTATGGGACCGCTCCTACGAGCAGTACTTC. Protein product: CAGSLWDRSYEQYF.

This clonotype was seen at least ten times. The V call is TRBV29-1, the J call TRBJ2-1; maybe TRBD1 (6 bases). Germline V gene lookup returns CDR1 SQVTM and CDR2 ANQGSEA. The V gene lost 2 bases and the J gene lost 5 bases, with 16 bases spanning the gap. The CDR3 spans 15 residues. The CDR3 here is CSVEKGVLVDNEQFF. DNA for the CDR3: TGCAGCGTTGAAAAGGGGGTACTAGTAGACAATGAGCAGTTCTTC.

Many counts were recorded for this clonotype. This chain's CDR3 is CASSLGLLYEQYF. CDR3 nucleotide sequence: TGTGCCAGCAGCTTGGGACTATTATACGAGCAGTACTTC. The chain links TRBV7-2 to TRBJ2-7; TRBD2 matches 7 bases. V shed 3 bases and J 4 bases; nucleotides not matched to a gene: 3. The CDR3 spans 13 residues. CDR1 is SGHTA, CDR2 FQGNSA, per germline.

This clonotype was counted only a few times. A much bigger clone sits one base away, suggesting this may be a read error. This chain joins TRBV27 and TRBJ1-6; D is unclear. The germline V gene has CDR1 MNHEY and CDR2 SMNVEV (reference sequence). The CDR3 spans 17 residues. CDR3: CASKKGADLSYNSPFHF. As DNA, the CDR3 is TGTGCCAGCAAAAAGGGTGCTGACCTCTCCTATAATTCACCCTTCCACTTT.

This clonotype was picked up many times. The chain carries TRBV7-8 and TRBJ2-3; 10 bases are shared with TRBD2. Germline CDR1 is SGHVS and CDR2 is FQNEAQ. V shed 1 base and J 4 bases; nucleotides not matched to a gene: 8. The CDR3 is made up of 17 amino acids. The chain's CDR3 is CASSLGGASGSPDTQYF. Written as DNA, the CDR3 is TGTGCCAGCAGCTTAGGGGGCGCTAGCGGGAGTCCAGATACGCAGTATTTT.

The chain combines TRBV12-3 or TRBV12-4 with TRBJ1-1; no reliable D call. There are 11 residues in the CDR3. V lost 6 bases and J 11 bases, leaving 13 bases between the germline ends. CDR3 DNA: TGTGCCAGCAGCCTTGGAGTAATGGCTTTCTTT. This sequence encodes CASSLGVMAFF.

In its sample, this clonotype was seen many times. The CDR3 protein is CASSPVPRDRLYEQYF. DNA of the CDR3: TGTGCCAGCAGCCCCGTCCCTCGGGACAGGCTCTACGAGCAGTACTTC. The chain joins TRBV16 to TRBJ2-7; TRBD1 agrees at 8 bases. Germline V gives CDR1 KGHSY, CDR2 FQNENV. V was clipped by 4 bases and J by 3 bases; unmatched bases: 11. This CDR3 is built from 16 residues. The full variable domain, completed using reference TRBV16 and TRBJ2-7, is GEEVAQTPKHLVRGEGQKAKLYCAPIKGHSYVFWYQQVLKNEFKFLISFQNENVFDETGMPKERFSAKCLPNSPCSLEIQATKLEDSAVYFCASSPVPRDRLYEQYFGPGTRLTVT.

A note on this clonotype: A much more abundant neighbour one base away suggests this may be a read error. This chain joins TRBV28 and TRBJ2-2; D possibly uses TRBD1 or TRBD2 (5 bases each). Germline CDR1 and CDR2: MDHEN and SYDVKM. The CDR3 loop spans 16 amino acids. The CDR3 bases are TGTGCCAGCAGTTTTGGGTTCAGGGACGACACCGGGGAGCTGCTTTTT. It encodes CASSFGFRDDTGELLF.